This T cell receptor (beta chain) was recorded in a study of early T cells in non-severe SARS-CoV-2 infection (dated by TCRdb to about 2021). Describing the broader study: Because TCR sequencing was done on bulk RNA from unsorted whole blood, the alpha and beta chains could not be paired.

Receptors were amplified or captured by 5' RACE. These reads were obtained on a NextSeq 500. In the TCR library protocol, unique molecular identifiers were attached to individual cDNA molecules to correct for PCR bias and sequencing error. Both TCR alpha and beta chains were sequenced, and tight co-correlation was observed between alpha and beta sequence abundances in each sample. As for the original processing: V gene, J gene and CDR3 annotation of TCR sequences was performed with Decombinator V4. TCRs were defined as expanded if a significant change between any two time points was detected under a Poisson model with p below 0.0001. TCR abundances were normalised to the total number of TCRs sequenced per sample and were expressed as counts per million. MAIT TCRs were defined by TRAV1-2 paired with TRAJ12, TRAJ20 or TRAJ33, and iNKT TCRs by TRAV10 paired with TRAJ18. VDJdb, accessed 1 November 2021, was searched for CMV, EBV and SARS-CoV-2 annotated TCRs, excluding TCRs annotated for multiple antigens. The raw public reads went through TCRdb reprocessing: fastp at Q25, MiXCR clone calling, in-frame beta chains kept. Duplicate CDR3 protein sequences are folded into a single record with the most common DNA and genes. The V and J calls were not made by the authors but by TCRdb's processing. The table for this sample lists some 60,000 distinct CDR3 sequences; around an eighth of them were counted only once. The biggest ten clones account for approximately 1.4% of the sample.

This was a case-control study nested in a cohort of healthcare workers in London, UK, who had nasopharyngeal swab PCR tests and blood samples taken every week. Healthcare workers were enrolled in the week of the UK lockdown, from 23 to 31 March 2020, and were followed every week for up to roughly 16 weeks. Here is what the overall study found, with its caveats: Matching against VDJdb was skewed toward anti-spike CD8 responses, likely underestimated virus-specific expansions, and missed private and CD4 specificities.

Trimming accounts for 3 bases at V and 6 bases at J, while the number of junction bases matched to no gene is 5. The germline V gene encodes CDR1 SGHKS and CDR2 YYEKEE (reference sequence). The CDR3, cysteine through phenylalanine, is 15 amino acids long. Only CDR3 DNA is held: 45 bases, read in frame from base 1. As regards this clonotype: Its antigen has not been determined. Base qualities are not at hand, and no much larger clone is one base apart.

This receptor chain uses TRBV5-5 and TRBJ1-6; 8 bases in the junction line up with TRBD1. This specimen was whole blood, taken at baseline. The clonotype originates from an adult who was a healthcare worker with PCR-confirmed SARS-CoV-2 infection or an uninfected control (not recorded which). The CDR3 reads as follows: CASSSGGAGNSPLHF. The sequenced DNA: TGTGCCAGCAGCTCAGGGGGCGCTGGTAATTCACCCCTCCACTTT.